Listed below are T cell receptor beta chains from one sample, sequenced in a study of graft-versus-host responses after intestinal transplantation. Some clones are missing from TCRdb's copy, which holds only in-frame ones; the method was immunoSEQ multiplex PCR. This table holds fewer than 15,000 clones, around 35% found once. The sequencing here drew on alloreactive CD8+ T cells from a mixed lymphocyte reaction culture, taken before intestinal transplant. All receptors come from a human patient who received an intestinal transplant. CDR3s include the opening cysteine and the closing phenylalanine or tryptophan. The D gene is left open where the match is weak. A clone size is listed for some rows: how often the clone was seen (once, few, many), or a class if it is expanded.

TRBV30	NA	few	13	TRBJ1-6	TGTGCCTGGAGTGTAGACAGGAATTCACCCCTCCACTTT	CAWSVDRNSPLHF
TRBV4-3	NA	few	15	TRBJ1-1	TGCGCCAGCAGCCAAGGGGCAAACATGAACACTGAAGCTTTCTTT	CASSQGANMNTEAFF
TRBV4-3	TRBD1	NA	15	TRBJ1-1	TGCGCCAGCAGCCTAGGGACAGGGTCTAACACTGAAGCTTTCTTT	CASSLGTGSNTEAFF
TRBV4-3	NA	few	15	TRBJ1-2	TGCGCCAGCAGCCAAGATGCGGGACCGAGCTATGGCTACACCTTC	CASSQDAGPSYGYTF
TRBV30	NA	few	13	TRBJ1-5	TGTGCCTGGAGTCAGGGTCTCAATCAGCCCCAGCATTTT	CAWSQGLNQPQHF
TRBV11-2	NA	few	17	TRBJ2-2	TGTGCCAGCAGCCTAGATTGGCACACCCCGAACACCGGGGAGCTGTTTTTT	CASSLDWHTPNTGELFF
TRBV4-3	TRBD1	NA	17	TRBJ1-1	TGCGCCAGCAGCCAAGAAGGGGACAGCGGCATGAACACTGAAGCTTTCTTT	CASSQEGDSGMNTEAFF
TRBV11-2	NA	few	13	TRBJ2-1	TGTGCCAGCAGCTTAGACCCTAGATATGAGCAGTTCTTC	CASSLDPRYEQFF
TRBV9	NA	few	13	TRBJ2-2	TGTGCCAGCAGCGAACTTAACACCGGGGAGCTGTTTTTT	CASSELNTGELFF
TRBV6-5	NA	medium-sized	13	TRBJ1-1	TGTGCCAGCAGGCCCGGGACATCCACTGAAGCTTTCTTT	CASRPGTSTEAFF
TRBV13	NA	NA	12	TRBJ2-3	TGTGCCAGCAGCTTCGGCACAGATACGCAGTATTTT	CASSFGTDTQYF
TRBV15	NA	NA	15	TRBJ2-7	TGTGCCACCAGCAGAGATTGGGCAGGGATGGGAGAGCAGTACTTC	CATSRDWAGMGEQYF
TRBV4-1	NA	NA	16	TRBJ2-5	TGCGCCAGCAGCCAAGACCCCGACAGTTACCAAGAGACCCAGTACTTC	CASSQDPDSYQETQYF
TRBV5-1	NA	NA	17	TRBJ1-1	TGCGCCAGCAGCCGCTTTTTTGAAGTGGAAGGGGGCACTGAAGCTTTCTTT	CASSRFFEVEGGTEAFF
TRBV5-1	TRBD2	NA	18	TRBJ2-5	TGCGCCAGCAGCTTGAAAGGGGGTGCCACTAGCGGACAAGAGACCCAGTACTTC	CASSLKGGATSGQETQYF
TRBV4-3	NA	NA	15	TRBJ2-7	TGCGCCAGCAGCCTCGGGACATCTAGCTCCTACGAGCAGTACTTC	CASSLGTSSSYEQYF
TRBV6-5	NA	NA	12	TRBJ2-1	TGTGCCAGCTTATCAGGGTATAATGAGCAGTTCTTC	CASLSGYNEQFF
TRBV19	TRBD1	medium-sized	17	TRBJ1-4	TGTGCCAGTAGTATTTTCGGGGGGGGGACAGTCGACCAAAAACTGTTTTTT	CASSIFGGGTVDQKLFF
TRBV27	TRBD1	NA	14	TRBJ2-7	TGTGCCAGCAGGGCAGACAGGGGGATCGGCGAGCAGTACTTC	CASRADRGIGEQYF
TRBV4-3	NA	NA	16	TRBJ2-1	TGCGCCAGCAGCCAAGCCCGAGAACGCGTAGTCAATGAGCAGTTCTTC	CASSQARERVVNEQFF
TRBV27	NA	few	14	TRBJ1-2	TGTGCCAGCAGTTTATCGCAGGGAGGGTATGGCTACACCTTC	CASSLSQGGYGYTF
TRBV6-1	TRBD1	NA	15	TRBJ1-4	TGTGCCAGCAGTATTGGGACAGGGGTGAATGAAAAACTGTTTTTT	CASSIGTGVNEKLFF
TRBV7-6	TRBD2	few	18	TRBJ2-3	TGTGCCAGCAGCCCCGGACTAGCGGGGGGGCCGTGGGGAGATACGCAGTATTTT	CASSPGLAGGPWGDTQYF
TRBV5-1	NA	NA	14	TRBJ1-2	TGCGCCAGCAGCTTGGCAGGGTACAACTATGGCTACACCTTC	CASSLAGYNYGYTF
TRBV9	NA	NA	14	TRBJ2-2	TGTGCCAGCAGCCTCGAGGGGGACACCGGGGAGCTGTTTTTT	CASSLEGDTGELFF
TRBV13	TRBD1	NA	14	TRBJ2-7	TGTGCCAGCAGCTCGACAGGGGGCAGGTACGAGCAGTACTTC	CASSSTGGRYEQYF
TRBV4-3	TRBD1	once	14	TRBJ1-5	TGCGCCAGCAGCCAAGATCAGGGGGGCCAGCCCCAGCATTTT	CASSQDQGGQPQHF
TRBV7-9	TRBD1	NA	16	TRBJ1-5	TGTGCCAGCAGCTTCACACAAACAGGGGGCAGCCAGCCCCAGCATTTT	CASSFTQTGGSQPQHF
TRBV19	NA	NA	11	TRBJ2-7	TGTGCCAGTAGTACTCCCTACGAGCAGTACTTC	CASSTPYEQYF
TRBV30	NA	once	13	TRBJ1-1	TGTGCCTGGCAGGGAGGCTATTACACTGAAGCTTTCTTT	CAWQGGYYTEAFF
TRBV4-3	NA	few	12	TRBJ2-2	TGCGCCAGCAGCCAAACTACCGGGGAGCTGTTTTTT	CASSQTTGELFF
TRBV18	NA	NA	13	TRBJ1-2	TGTGCCAGCTCACCAGGGGGCAACTATGGCTACACCTTC	CASSPGGNYGYTF
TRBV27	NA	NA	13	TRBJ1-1	TGTGCCAGCAGTTTATCGCCGGGGGCTGAAGCTTTCTTT	CASSLSPGAEAFF
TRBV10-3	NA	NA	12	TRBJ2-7	TGTGCCATCAGTGAGATGGGGGGCGAGCAGTACTTC	CAISEMGGEQYF
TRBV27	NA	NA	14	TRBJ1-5	TGTGCCAGCAGTCAGGGTTATAGCAATCAGCCCCAGCATTTT	CASSQGYSNQPQHF
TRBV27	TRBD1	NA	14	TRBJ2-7	TGTGCCAGCAGTTTATCAGCAGGGGGCTACGAGCAGTACTTC	CASSLSAGGYEQYF
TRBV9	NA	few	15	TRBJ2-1	TGTGCCAGCAGCGTGGTGGGGGCCGGATACAATGAGCAGTTCTTC	CASSVVGAGYNEQFF
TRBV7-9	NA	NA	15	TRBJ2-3	TGTGCCAGCAGCTCAACGGGGTATGGCACAGATACGCAGTATTTT	CASSSTGYGTDTQYF
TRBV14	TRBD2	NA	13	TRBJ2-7	TGTGCCAGCAGCCTAAGAGCGGGATTAATGCAGTACTTC	CASSLRAGLMQYF
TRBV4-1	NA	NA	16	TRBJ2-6	TGCGCCAGCAGCCAAGTAGCGAGCTCTGGGGCCAACGTCCTGACTTTC	CASSQVASSGANVLTF
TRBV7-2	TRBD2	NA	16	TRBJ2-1	TGTGCCAGCAGCTTCCCCGGGACTAGCCTATACAATGAGCAGTTCTTC	CASSFPGTSLYNEQFF
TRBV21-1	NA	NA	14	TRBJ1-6	TGTGCCAGCAGCTCGGGAGAGGGGCATTCACCCCTCCACTTT	CASSSGEGHSPLHF
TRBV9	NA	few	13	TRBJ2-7	TGTGCCAGCAGCTCCCACGGGAGCTACGAGCAGTACTTC	CASSSHGSYEQYF
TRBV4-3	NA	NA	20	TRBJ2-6	TGCGCCAGCAGCCAAGATCCTTGGGGGGGCGCGGGATCTGGGGCCAACGTCCTGACTTTC	CASSQDPWGGAGSGANVLTF
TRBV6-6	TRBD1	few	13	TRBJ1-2	TGTGCCAGCAGGCCGACAGGGGGCGATGGCTACACCTTC	CASRPTGGDGYTF
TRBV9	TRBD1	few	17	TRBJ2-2	TGTGCCAGCAGCGAGCACGGGACAGGGGGTTTTGGCGGGGAGCTGTTTTTT	CASSEHGTGGFGGELFF
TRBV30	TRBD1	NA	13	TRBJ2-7	TGTGCCTGCTGGGACAGGGTCTCCTACGAGCAGTACTTC	CACWDRVSYEQYF
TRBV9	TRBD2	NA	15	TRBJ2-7	TGTGCCAGCAGCCCCCGGGACTACCTAGACTACGAGCAGTACTTC	CASSPRDYLDYEQYF
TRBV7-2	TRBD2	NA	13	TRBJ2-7	TGTGCCAGCAGCGCGAGCGGGAGGTACGAGCAGTACTTC	CASSASGRYEQYF
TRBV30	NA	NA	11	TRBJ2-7	TGTGCCTGGAGTTTATACGGGGAGCAGTACTTC	CAWSLYGEQYF